These 11 T cell receptor beta chains originate from one sample sequenced in a study of T cells in Graves' hyperthyroidism and ophthalmopathy. RNA transcripts were the template for amplifying TCR beta CDR3 regions. The HTBI primer set was used in a first-round RT-PCR of the TCR CDR3. Via MiXCR, TCRdb re-called the multiplex PCR reads, giving one row per CDR3 protein. This sample has approximately 430,000 distinct CDR3 sequences, with about 15% found just once. The source material was blood. The receptor set was obtained from a man in his late teens or twenties with Graves' ophthalmopathy.

The rearrangement uses TRBV19 and TRBJ2-1; D call uncertain. Between the trimmed V and J ends, which lost 7 bases and 0 bases, there was a span of 10 bases. The V gene's germline CDR1 is LNHDA and CDR2 SQIVND (reference sequence). The CDR3 spans 14 residues. CDR3 nucleotide sequence: TGTGCCAGTAAACCCACAAGCTCCTACAATGAGCAGTTCTTC. It yields the protein CASKPTSSYNEQFF. Variable domain in full (rest from reference TRBV19 and TRBJ2-1): DGGITQSPKYLFRKEGQNVTLSCEQNLNHDAMYWYRQDPGQGLRLIYYSQIVNDFQKGDIAEGYSVSREKKESFPLTVTSAQKNPTAFYLCASKPTSSYNEQFFGPGTRLTVL.

The chain is built from TRBV30 and TRBJ2-2, with D possibly matching TRBD2 (6 bases). The CDR3 length is 14 residues. Trimming shortened V by 4 bases and J by 5 bases, and 14 bases separated the two germline ends. Germline values: CDR1 GTSNPN, CDR2 SVGIG (reference sequence). CDR3 DNA: TGTGCCTGGAAGGGACTCCGGGGGACCGGGGAGCTGTTTTTT. Translating gives CAWKGLRGTGELFF.

Many counts were recorded for this clonotype. The CDR3 nucleotides are TGTGCCAGCAGATTTAGGGGGAGTGGTCTATCGGTTTCCGGGGAGCTGTTTTTT. Its protein product is CASRFRGSGLSVSGELFF. V and J are TRBV2 and TRBJ2-2; TRBD1 is a possible D gene (6 bases). Germline CDR1 reads SNHLY; CDR2 reads FYNNEI. The ends were cut back, 6 bases at V and 6 bases at J, with 26 bases in the middle. The CDR3 totals 18 residues.

The J gene is TRBJ2-3, the V gene TRBV4-1; TRBD1 matches 11 bases. The J segment lost 1 base and the V segment lost 6 bases, leaving 3 bases of the junction unmatched. The CDR3 totals 15 residues. The V gene's germline CDR1 is MGHRA and CDR2 YSYEKL. The CDR3 nucleotides are TGCGCCAGCAGTGGGGACAGGGGGGGCACAGATACGCAGTATTTT. It translates to CASSGDRGGTDTQYF.

This clonotype was counted many times. This chain connects TRBV10-1 to TRBJ2-7; a weak D match, TRBD1 (7 bases). From germline, CDR1 is WNHNN and CDR2 SYGVQD (reference sequence). This CDR3 has 16 residues. V dropped 7 bases and J dropped 4 bases, with 23 bases sitting between them. CDR3 sequence (DNA): TGCGCCAGCACCGGAGCCCCAGGGGGACTTGTTTACGAGCAGTACTTC. Amino acids: CASTGAPGGLVYEQYF.

Ten or more counts support this clonotype. The chain recombines TRBV24-1 with TRBJ1-2; D gene ambiguous. With 4 bases removed from V and 3 bases from J, the gap between germline ends came to 8 bases. Per the germline V gene, CDR1 is KGHDR and CDR2 is SFDVKD. The CDR3 sequence is 13 residues long. Here the CDR3 reads CATSEAVDYGYTF. For the CDR3, the DNA is TGTGCCACCAGTGAGGCAGTAGACTATGGCTACACCTTC.

This clonotype was recorded at least ten times. V and J are TRBV6-2 or TRBV6-3 and TRBJ1-5; D is possibly TRBD1 (5 bases). Germline V gene sequence: CDR1 MNHEY, CDR2 SVGEGT. The V end was cut by 8 bases, the J end by 0 bases, with 11 bases between. The CDR3 spans 14 residues. The CDR3 DNA sequence: TGTGCCAGCGGGGGGACCTATAGCAATCAGCCCCAGCATTTT. Translation gives CASGGTYSNQPQHF.

This clonotype has ten or more counts. This chain connects TRBV19 to TRBJ1-5; the D gene is possibly TRBD1 (5 bases). With 10 bases removed from V and 9 bases from J, the gap between germline ends came to 25 bases. Germline assignment: CDR1 LNHDA and CDR2 SQIVND (reference sequence). The CDR3 is made up of 15 amino acids. The CDR3 DNA reads TGTGCCACCCGCCCCCAGCCCACAGGAACCTGGCCCCAGCATTTT. It specifies CATRPQPTGTWPQHF.

This sequence joins TRBV19 and TRBJ2-2; 8 bases match TRBD2. V gave up 10 bases and J gave up 3 bases; unmatched junction bases: 7. The CDR3 has 14 amino acids. Germline CDR1 LNHDA, CDR2 SQIVND (reference sequence). CDR3 in DNA: TGTGCCACCAGTAGCGGGGAAGACACCGGGGAGCTGTTTTTT. It translates to CATSSGEDTGELFF.

This clonotype occurred many times. The chain combines TRBV12-3 or TRBV12-4 with TRBJ2-1; D is possibly TRBD1 or TRBD2 (5 bases each). This CDR3 comprises 14 residues. Trimming removed 7 bases at V and 6 bases at J, with 16 bases between. The CDR3 DNA follows: TGTGCCAGCACTCAACTAGTTCAGGGCAATGAGCAGTTCTTC. It yields the protein CASTQLVQGNEQFF.

This clonotype was recorded at least ten times. The chain carries TRBV2 and TRBJ2-5, with 12 positions matching TRBD2. V dropped 11 bases and J dropped 3; count of bases not matched to a gene: 4. The length of the CDR3 is 13 residues. Germline V CDR1 and CDR2: SNHLY, FYNNEI. The CDR3 spells CAGRLAGEETQYF. Written as DNA, the CDR3 is TGTGCCGGAAGACTAGCGGGAGAAGAGACCCAGTACTTC. Full variable domain (remainder filled in from reference TRBV2 and TRBJ2-5): EPEVTQTPSHQVTQMGQEVILRCVPISNHLYFYWYRQILGQKVEFLVSFYNNEISEKSEIFDDQFSVERPDGSNFTLKIRSTKLEDSAMYFCAGRLAGEETQYFGPGTRLLVL.